Presented here are 10 T cell receptor beta chains from one specimen sequenced in a study of cytomegalovirus exposure and HLA in healthy donors. The method was immunoSEQ multiplex PCR; TCRdb's version includes in-frame clones alone and lacks a portion of them. This table has 260,000 or so clones, about 83% appearing once. Sequenced: PBMCs. These receptors originate from a man aged 18 to 30 in good health and CMV-seronegative.

The gene calls are TRBV30 and TRBJ2-3, with D possibly being TRBD1 (7 bases). Trimming took off 4 bases at V and 2 bases at J, with 13 bases between the two ends. The CDR3 totals 14 residues. The germline CDR1 and CDR2 sequences are GTSNPN and SVGIG (reference sequence). The CDR3 loop reads CAWNQGGFTDTQYF. CDR3 sequence (DNA): TGTGCCTGGAACCAGGGGGGATTCACAGATACGCAGTATTTT.

The chain combines TRBV7-9 with TRBJ2-1, with TRBD2 matching over 12 bases. This CDR3 contains 19 residues. Germline V gene lookup returns CDR1 SEHNR and CDR2 FQNEAQ (reference sequence). Trimming cost V 5 bases and J 3 bases; bases outside gene matches: 14. The CDR3 region has the DNA TGTGCCAGCAGCCCCAGAGCAACCCAACTAGCGGGGGGCTACAATGAGCAGTTCTTC. Translated, it gives CASSPRATQLAGGYNEQFF.

V usage is TRBV28 and J usage is TRBJ1-5; TRBD1 matches at 8 bases. The J segment lost 3 bases and the V segment lost 3 bases, leaving 7 bases of the junction unmatched. CDR1 and CDR2 (germline): MDHEN, SYDVKM. This CDR3 spans 16 amino acids. The CDR3 is CASSFYPGQDNQPQHF. CDR3 nucleotide sequence: TGTGCCAGCAGTTTCTACCCGGGACAGGACAATCAGCCCCAGCATTTT. The variable domain in full, with the rest retrieved from reference TRBV28 and TRBJ1-5, is DVKVTQSSRYLVKRTGEKVFLECVQDMDHENMFWYRQDPGLGLRLIYFSYDVKMKEKGDIPEGYSVSREKKERFSLILESASTNQTSMYLCASSFYPGQDNQPQHFGDGTRLSIL.

V is TRBV7-2 and J is TRBJ2-2; TRBD2 is a possible D gene (5 bases). Between the trimmed V and J ends, which lost 4 bases and 5 bases, there was a span of 14 bases. The CDR3 is 15 amino acids. Germline CDR1 reads SGHTA; CDR2 reads FQGNSA. The CDR3 DNA reads as TGTGCCAGCAGCTCATACGGGATTTTGACCGGGGAGCTGTTTTTT. Protein product: CASSSYGILTGELFF.

This chain joins TRBV28 and TRBJ2-3, with TRBD1 identical over 9 bases. This CDR3 is built from 15 residues. Germline CDR1 MDHEN, CDR2 SYDVKM. With 5 bases clipped from V and 5 bases from J, the junction kept 8 bases outside the gene matches. The CDR3 nucleotides are TGTGCCAGCAGTGGGGGGGGACAGGGAGGAGATACGCAGTATTTT. Its translation: CASSGGGQGGDTQYF. Filled out from reference TRBV28 and TRBJ2-3, the complete variable domain reads DVKVTQSSRYLVKRTGEKVFLECVQDMDHENMFWYRQDPGLGLRLIYFSYDVKMKEKGDIPEGYSVSREKKERFSLILESASTNQTSMYLCASSGGGQGGDTQYFGPGTRLTVL.

The CDR3 bases are TGTGCCAGCAGTTATGTAATACGGGATTCACCCCTCCACTTT. Residues: CASSYVIRDSPLHF. The chain links TRBV6-6 to TRBJ1-6; D gene uncertain. The CDR3 extends over 14 amino acids. Trimming left V 3 bases short and J 8 bases short, with 11 bases between. In germline, CDR1 is MNHNY, CDR2 SVGAGI (reference sequence).

The V and J genes are TRBV27 and TRBJ1-2, with D maybe TRBD1 (6 bases). Trimming shortened V by 6 bases and J by 5 bases, and 13 bases separated the two germline ends. Germline loops: CDR1 MNHEY, CDR2 SMNVEV (reference sequence). The CDR3 extends over 13 amino acids. CDR3 residues: CASSFRGSYGYTF. The CDR3 region has the DNA TGTGCCAGCAGCTTCAGGGGTTCTTATGGCTACACCTTC.

The genes are TRBV4-3 and TRBJ1-1, with no clear D. This CDR3 spans 14 amino acids. CDR1 is LGHNA and CDR2 is YSLEER in the germline V gene. Trimming cost V 1 base and J 1 base, with 7 bases left between them. The CDR3, as DNA: TGCGCCAGCAGCCAAGGGAGAACGAACACTGAAGCTTTCTTT. Protein: CASSQGRTNTEAFF.

This chain links TRBV7-9 with TRBJ2-7, with D maybe TRBD2 (6 bases). Trimming removed 4 bases from V and 2 bases from J, with 27 bases in between. The germline gives CDR1 SEHNR, CDR2 FQNEAQ (reference sequence). The CDR3 has 19 amino acids. The DNA of the CDR3 is TGTGCCAGCAGCTCGCTGATTCGCCCCACTAGGAGGGAAGCCTACGAGCAGTACTTC. This encodes CASSSLIRPTRREAYEQYF.

The chain links TRBV7-2 to TRBJ2-7; tentatively, D is TRBD2 (5 bases). V shed 1 base and J shed 0 bases, with 10 bases lying between them. This CDR3 contains 15 residues. CDR1 and CDR2 (germline): SGHTA, FQGNSA. Written as DNA, the CDR3 is TGTGCCAGCAGCTTAGGATGGACTGACTCCTACGAGCAGTACTTC. As protein: CASSLGWTDSYEQYF.